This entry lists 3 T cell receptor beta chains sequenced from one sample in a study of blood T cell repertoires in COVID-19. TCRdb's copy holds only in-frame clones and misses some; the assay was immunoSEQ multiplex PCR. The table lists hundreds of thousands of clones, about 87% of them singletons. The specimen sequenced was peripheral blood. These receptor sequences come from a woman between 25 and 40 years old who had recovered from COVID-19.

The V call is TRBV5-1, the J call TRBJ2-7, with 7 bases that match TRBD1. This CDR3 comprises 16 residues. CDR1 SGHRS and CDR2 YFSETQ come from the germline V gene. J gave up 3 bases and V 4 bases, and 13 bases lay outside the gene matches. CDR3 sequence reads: CASSEGSDRSHYEQYF. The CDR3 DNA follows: TGCGCCAGCAGCGAGGGATCGGACAGGTCACACTACGAGCAGTACTTC.

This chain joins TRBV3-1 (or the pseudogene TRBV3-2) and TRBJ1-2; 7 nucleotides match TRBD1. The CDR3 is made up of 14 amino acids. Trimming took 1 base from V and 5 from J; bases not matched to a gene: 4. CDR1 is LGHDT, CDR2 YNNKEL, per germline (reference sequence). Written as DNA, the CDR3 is TGTGCCAGCAGCCAAGGGATACAGGGGTATGGCTACACCTTC. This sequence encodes CASSQGIQGYGYTF.

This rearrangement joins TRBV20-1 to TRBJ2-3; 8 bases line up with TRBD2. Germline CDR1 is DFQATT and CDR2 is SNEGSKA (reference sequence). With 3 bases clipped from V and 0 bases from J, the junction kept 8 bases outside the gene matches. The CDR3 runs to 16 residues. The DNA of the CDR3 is TGCAGTGCTAGTACGTTAGCGGGGAGGAGCACAGATACGCAGTATTTT. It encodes CSASTLAGRSTDTQYF.